The 8 T cell receptor beta chains in this list originate from one sample, sequenced in a study of beta chain features in type 1 diabetes. Every isolated RNA sample was fully reverse transcribed, so sequencing captured expressed TCRB transcripts. Using immunoSEQ multiplex PCR, the repertoire was profiled, and TCRdb retains in-frame clones only, with some absent. This table has about 220,000 clones, roughly 10% appearing once. Sample: central memory CD4+ T cells from blood. The source of these receptors is a man between 18 and 35 years old in good health.

This clone was observed a handful of times. This chain connects TRBV2 to TRBJ1-1; TRBD1 matches at 12 bases. In germline, CDR1 is SNHLY, CDR2 FYNNEI. Trimming at V came to 6 bases and at J to 6 bases, leaving 5 bases not matched to a gene. The length of the CDR3 is 14 residues. CDR3 residues: CASRRGQGAPEAFF. In DNA, the CDR3 is TGTGCCAGCAGAAGGGGACAGGGGGCCCCTGAAGCTTTCTTT.

This clone was counted a few times. V gene TRBV7-2 combines with J gene TRBJ2-3, with D possibly TRBD1 on 5 matching bases. Trimming took off 5 bases at V and 2 bases at J, with 14 bases between the two ends. Looked up from germline, CDR1 is SGHTA and CDR2 is FQGNSA. The CDR3 has 15 amino acids. The CDR3 sequence is CASSRRQRITDTQYF. Here the CDR3 DNA reads TGTGCCAGCAGCCGGAGACAGAGGATCACAGATACGCAGTATTTT. Filled out from reference TRBV7-2 and TRBJ2-3, the complete variable domain reads GAGVSQSPSNKVTEKGKDVELRCDPISGHTALYWYRQSLGQGLEFLIYFQGNSAPDKSGLPSDRFSAERTGGSVSTLTIQRTQQEDSAVYLCASSRRQRITDTQYFGPGTRLTVL.

The chain recombines TRBV14 with TRBJ2-7, with D perhaps being TRBD1 or TRBD2 (5 bases each). The CDR3 loop spans 15 amino acids. Trimming stripped 2 bases from V and 3 bases from J, with 14 bases between. Germline lookup yields CDR1 SGHDN and CDR2 FVKESK. CDR3 in DNA: TGTGCCAGCAGCCAAAGGGGCGGGCGGAACTACGAGCAGTACTTC. Protein sequence: CASSQRGGRNYEQYF.

This clone turned up a few times. The CDR3 DNA is TGTGCCAGCAGTTACACCCTAGCGGGAGAAGAGACCCAGTACTTC. Residues: CASSYTLAGEETQYF. This chain joins TRBV6-5 and TRBJ2-5, with 10 bases matching TRBD2. The CDR3 is 15 residues long. Germline V gene sequence: CDR1 MNHEY, CDR2 SVGAGI. The V gene end was trimmed by 2 bases and the J gene end by 3 bases; junction bases not matched to a gene: 3.

This clone was counted at least ten times. The chain combines TRBV10-3 with TRBJ2-1, with 9 bases fitting TRBD2. The CDR3 has 16 amino acids. V lost 6 bases and J lost 7; bases outside the gene matches: 13. Germline CDR1 and CDR2: ENHRY and SYGVKD. The CDR3 nucleotides read TGTGCCATCAGGGGGACTAGCTCGCTCTTGCTAAATGAGCAGTTCTTC. This codes for CAIRGTSSLLLNEQFF.

A few counts support this clone. This chain links TRBV30 with TRBJ1-2; 7 bases match TRBD1. Germline V gene lookup returns CDR1 GTSNPN and CDR2 SVGIG (reference sequence). The CDR3 contains 13 residues. J gave up 8 bases and V 0 bases, and 6 bases lay outside the gene matches. CDR3: CAWSVLRGRGYTF. CDR3 nucleotides: TGTGCCTGGAGTGTATTAAGGGGGCGCGGCTACACCTTC.

There are a few counts of this clone. The chain uses TRBV4-2 and TRBJ1-1, with 8 nucleotides matching TRBD1. With V trimmed by 0 bases and J by 1 base, 4 bases remained unmatched. Germline CDR1 is LGHNA and CDR2 is YNFKEQ. The length of the CDR3 is 16 residues. CDR3 sequence (DNA): TGTGCCAGCAGCCAAGATTTCGGACAGGGGAACACTGAAGCTTTCTTT. It specifies CASSQDFGQGNTEAFF.

V usage is TRBV7-2 and J usage is TRBJ2-3; D ambiguous. Trimming left V 5 bases short and J 4 bases short, with 10 bases between. The CDR3 contains 13 residues. CDR1 and CDR2 from the germline V gene are SGHTA and FQGNSA. The CDR3 nucleotides are TGTGCCAGCAGCCGATGGGTGGCAGATACGCAGTATTTT. Translated, it gives CASSRWVADTQYF.